These 14 T cell receptor beta chains originate from one sample sequenced in a study of a mutant IDH1 vaccine in newly diagnosed glioma. The time point is: week 11, during vaccination. A 20-mer mutant IDH1 peptide at 300 ug was injected subcutaneously with topical imiquimod. This table comes from immunoSEQ multiplex PCR, and its TCRdb copy is limited to in-frame clones, with some not included. The sample carries 100,000 to 120,000 clones, 85% to 90% recorded once. Their cognate antigens are unknown. The specimen comprised PBMCs, sampled from a glioma patient whose treatment included an IDH1 peptide vaccine. These receptors were taken from a woman aged 45 to 65 with glioma.

This chain joins TRBV28 and TRBJ1-1; D gene uncertain. The CDR3 spans 13 residues. V was trimmed by 3 bases and J by 2 bases, leaving 7 bases between them. Germline values: CDR1 MDHEN, CDR2 SYDVKM. The CDR3 coding sequence is TGTGCCAGCAGTTTCGGTTTAAACACTGAAGCTTTCTTT. It specifies CASSFGLNTEAFF. The full variable domain, completed using reference TRBV28 and TRBJ1-1, is DVKVTQSSRYLVKRTGEKVFLECVQDMDHENMFWYRQDPGLGLRLIYFSYDVKMKEKGDIPEGYSVSREKKERFSLILESASTNQTSMYLCASSFGLNTEAFFGQGTRLTVV.

The chain uses TRBV9 and TRBJ2-7, with D perhaps matching TRBD2 (6 bases). Trimming removed 0 bases at V and 7 bases at J, with 8 bases between. Germline V gives CDR1 SGDLS, CDR2 YYNGEE. This CDR3 is built from 12 residues. This CDR3 reads CASSVAEGEQYF. The DNA for the CDR3 is TGTGCCAGCAGCGTAGCGGAGGGGGAGCAGTACTTC.

There are a few counts of this clone. The V and J genes are TRBV5-5 and TRBJ1-1, with TRBD1 matching 8 bases. Unmatched junction bases numbered 6, after V lost 4 bases and J lost 4 bases. Looked up from germline, CDR1 is SGHKS and CDR2 is YYEKEE (reference sequence). The CDR3 extends over 14 amino acids. CDR3 protein: CASSRQGQGTEAFF. CDR3 nucleotide sequence: TGTGCCAGCAGCCGACAGGGGCAGGGCACTGAAGCTTTCTTT.

This clone was seen a few times. The rearrangement links TRBV10-3 to TRBJ2-7, with 8 bases identical to TRBD1. The V and J ends lost 4 bases and 4 bases, in that order; junction bases with no gene match: 3. The CDR3 is 13 amino acids. CDR1 is ENHRY and CDR2 is SYGVKD in the germline V gene. In DNA form, the CDR3 reads TGTGCCATCAGTGTTGACAGGGGATACGAGCAGTACTTC. Translating it yields CAISVDRGYEQYF.

The V call is TRBV6-5, the J call TRBJ1-2, with D possibly TRBD1 on 5 matching bases. V lost 0 bases to trimming and J lost 4 bases, with 12 bases between them. The length of the CDR3 is 15 residues. Germline CDR1 MNHEY, CDR2 SVGAGI. The CDR3 bases are TGTGCCAGCAGTTACTCGATTTCCGGGGGCTATGGCTACACCTTC. Its translation is CASSYSISGGYGYTF.

The rearrangement uses TRBV5-1 and TRBJ2-5; 10 nucleotides line up with TRBD2. Looked up from germline, CDR1 is SGHRS and CDR2 is YFSETQ. The CDR3 extends over 13 amino acids. Trimming took 2 bases from V and 7 from J; bases not matched to a gene: 2. This chain's CDR3 is CASSLIAGGTQYF. The CDR3 DNA follows: TGCGCCAGCAGCTTAATAGCGGGGGGGACCCAGTACTTC.

The CDR3 sequence: CASSTGQGRPSAFF. CDR3 sequence (DNA): TGCGCCAGCAGCACGGGACAGGGGCGTCCTTCGGCTTTCTTT. The rearrangement joins TRBV5-1 to TRBJ1-1; TRBD1 matches at 10 bases. Germline V gene lookup returns CDR1 SGHRS and CDR2 YFSETQ. Germline trimming cut 4 bases from V and 11 bases from J; bases unmatched to any gene: 11. This CDR3 is 14 amino acids long.

CDR3 sequence: CASSGGNEQFF. CDR3 coding DNA: TGTGCCAGCTCGGGGGGGAATGAGCAGTTCTTC. This sequence joins TRBV6-6 and TRBJ2-1; 8 bases map to TRBD2. The germline V gene has CDR1 MNHNY and CDR2 SVGAGI (reference sequence). CDR3 length: 11 amino acids. Trimming removed 8 bases from V and 7 bases from J; junction bases left unmatched: 1.

This clone was seen a single time. The genes are TRBV5-1 and TRBJ2-7; D might be TRBD1 (5 bases). The V gene's germline CDR1 is SGHRS and CDR2 YFSETQ. The V end lost 5 bases, the J end lost 3 bases, and 21 bases lay between the germline ends. The CDR3 totals 16 residues. The chain's CDR3 is CASSLTTARPFYEQYF. The DNA of the CDR3 is TGCGCCAGCAGTCTTACGACAGCTAGGCCCTTCTACGAGCAGTACTTC. The full variable domain, rest sourced from reference TRBV5-1 and TRBJ2-7, is KAGVTQTPRYLIKTRGQQVTLSCSPISGHRSVSWYQQTPGQGLQFLFEYFSETQRNKGNFPGRFSGRQFSNSRSEMNVSTLELGDSALYLCASSLTTARPFYEQYFGPGTRLTVT.

This sequence joins TRBV28 and TRBJ1-4; TRBD1 agrees at 7 bases. Looked up from germline, CDR1 is MDHEN and CDR2 is SYDVKM. V lost 3 bases and J lost 8; bases outside the gene matches: 6. The CDR3 consists of 14 residues. This CDR3 is CASSFWQGDEKLFF. CDR3 bases: TGTGCCAGCAGTTTTTGGCAGGGGGACGAAAAACTGTTTTTT.

J is TRBJ2-1 and V is TRBV18; the D gene could be TRBD1 or TRBD2 (5 bases each). The V gene lost 0 bases and the J gene lost 8 bases, with 14 bases spanning the gap. This CDR3 is built from 15 residues. Looked up from germline, CDR1 is KGHSH and CDR2 is LQKENI. CDR3 protein: CASSPPVEGKDEQFF. The CDR3 bases are TGTGCCAGCTCACCACCGGTCGAGGGGAAGGATGAGCAGTTCTTC. Looking up the rest from reference TRBV18 and TRBJ2-1 gives the full variable domain: NAGVMQNPRHLVRRRGQEARLRCSPMKGHSHVYWYRQLPEEGLKFMVYLQKENIIDESGMPKERFSAEFPKEGPSILRIQQVVRGDSAAYFCASSPPVEGKDEQFFGPGTRLTVL.

The chain has TRBV5-1 and TRBJ2-7, with D maybe TRBD2 (5 bases). The CDR3 contains 13 residues. The germline V gene encodes CDR1 SGHRS and CDR2 YFSETQ. Between the trimmed V and J ends, which lost 4 bases and 5 bases, there was a span of 13 bases. The CDR3 sequence: CASSTTNGDEQYF. The CDR3 nucleotides read TGCGCCAGCAGCACGACGAACGGGGACGAGCAGTACTTC.

A remark on this clone: One end of the junction is discordant with germline, which a read error may explain. The chain is built from TRBV28 and TRBJ2-7; TRBD1 is a possible D gene (5 bases). CDR3 length: 12 amino acids. Germline V gives CDR1 MDHEN, CDR2 SYDVKM. This CDR3 is CASSPAGKGPLF. CDR3 DNA: TGTGCCAGCAGTCCTGCAGGGAAAGGCCCCCTCTTC.

The J gene is TRBJ1-1, the V gene TRBV18, with TRBD1 identical over 8 bases. The length of the CDR3 is 15 residues. The germline CDR1 and CDR2 sequences are KGHSH and LQKENI. After removal of 3 bases from V and 5 bases from J, the junction contained 8 bases not matched to a gene. CDR3 sequence (DNA): TGTGCCAGCTCACCCGGACAGGGTCGCCGGACTGAAGCTTTCTTT. Its protein is CASSPGQGRRTEAFF.